The 6 T cell receptor beta chains below were found in one sample sequenced in a study of OX40 agonist ivuxolimab in advanced cancers. This table comes from immunoSEQ multiplex PCR, and its TCRdb copy is limited to in-frame clones, with some not included. The sample lists tens of thousands of clones, about two thirds occurring once. Sequenced here: CD4+ or CD8+ T cells sorted from blood, sampled in a trial of the OX40 agonist ivuxolimab. Receptors originate from an adult with an advanced solid tumor such as melanoma, head and neck, liver or kidney cancer.

The chain combines TRBV28 with TRBJ2-5; TRBD2 matches 8 bases. The J call could be wrong; TRBJ2-7 is a better fit for the DNA end. The CDR3 has 14 amino acids. Germline CDR1 and CDR2: MDHEN and SYDVKM. In DNA form, the CDR3 reads TGTGCCAGCAGCCGCCCCGGGACTAGCTACGAGCAGTACTTC. Translating it yields CASSRPGTSYEQYF.

To note about this clone: The junction departs from germline at one end; a sequencing error may be responsible. The chain links TRBV11-3 to TRBJ1-6; D uncertain. Germline CDR1 reads SGHNT; CDR2 reads YENEEA. The CDR3 contains 15 residues. The CDR3 coding sequence is TGTGCCAGCACCTTATTGGACTCAGATAATTCACCCCTCCACTTT. It yields the protein CASTLLDSDNSPLHF.

The gene calls are TRBV7-6 and TRBJ1-1; D remains ambiguous. CDR3 length equals 13 residues. Germline V gene lookup returns CDR1 SGHVS and CDR2 FNYEAQ. Trimming left V 4 bases short and J 1 base short, with 7 bases between. CDR3 loop: CASSWATNTEAFF. In DNA, the CDR3 is TGTGCCAGCAGCTGGGCGACGAACACTGAAGCTTTCTTT.

The genes are TRBV27 and TRBJ2-3; 10 positions agree with TRBD1. There are 14 residues in the CDR3. Germline CDR1 is MNHEY and CDR2 is SMNVEV (reference sequence). The V segment lost 5 bases and the J segment 4 bases; nucleotides outside the gene matches: 3. CDR3 residues: CASSRQGAADTQYF. CDR3 nucleotide sequence: TGTGCCAGCAGTCGACAGGGGGCGGCAGATACGCAGTATTTT.

This clone has just a few counts. The chain joins TRBV7-9 to TRBJ2-1; D uncertain. The CDR3 totals 12 residues. Germline-derived CDR1 and CDR2 are SEHNR and FQNEAQ (reference sequence). Trimming stripped 4 bases from V and 6 bases from J, with 7 bases between. As DNA, the CDR3 is TGTGCCAGCAGCTCTGCCCCCAATGAGCAGTTCTTC. It yields the protein CASSSAPNEQFF.

The V and J genes are TRBV7-8 and TRBJ2-3; 9 bases match TRBD2. Germline CDR1 reads SGHVS; CDR2 reads FQNEAQ. The CDR3 is made up of 16 amino acids. V shed 1 base and J 1 base; nucleotides not matched to a gene: 3. This CDR3 is CASSLVPSGGTDTQYF. The CDR3 DNA is TGTGCCAGCAGCTTAGTTCCTAGCGGGGGCACAGATACGCAGTATTTT.